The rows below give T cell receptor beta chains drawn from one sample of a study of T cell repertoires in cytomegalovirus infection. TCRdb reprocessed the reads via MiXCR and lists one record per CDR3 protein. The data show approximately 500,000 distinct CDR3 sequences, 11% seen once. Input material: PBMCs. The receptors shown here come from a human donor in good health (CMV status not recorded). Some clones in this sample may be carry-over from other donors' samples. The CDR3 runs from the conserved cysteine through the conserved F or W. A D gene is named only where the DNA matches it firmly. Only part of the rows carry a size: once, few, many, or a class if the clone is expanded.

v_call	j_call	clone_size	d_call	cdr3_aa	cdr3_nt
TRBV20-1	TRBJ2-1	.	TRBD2	CSASAGTSGNNEQFF	TGCAGTGCCAGTGCCGGGACTAGCGGCAACAATGAGCAGTTCTTC
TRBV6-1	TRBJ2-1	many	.	CASSEHNRRNSEQFF	TGTGCCAGCAGTGAACACAACCGGCGAAACAGTGAGCAGTTCTTC
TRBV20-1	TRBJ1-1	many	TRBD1	CSALPGQGAMNTEAFF	TGCAGTGCTCTCCCGGGACAGGGGGCTATGAACACTGAAGCTTTCTTT
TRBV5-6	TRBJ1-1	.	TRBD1	CASSSLRTGMNTEAFF	TGTGCCAGCAGCTCGCTAAGGACAGGGATGAACACTGAAGCTTTCTTT
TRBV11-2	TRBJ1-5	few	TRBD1	CASSLTTGFGQPQHF	TGTGCCAGCAGCTTGACGACAGGGTTCGGTCAGCCCCAGCATTTT
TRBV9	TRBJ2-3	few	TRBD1	CASSVEQDRGWDTQYF	TGTGCCAGCAGCGTAGAGCAGGACAGGGGATGGGATACGCAGTATTTT
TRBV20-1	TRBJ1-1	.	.	CSARKQGLTEAFF	TGCAGTGCTAGAAAACAAGGGCTGACTGAAGCTTTCTTT
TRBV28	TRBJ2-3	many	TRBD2	CASSSPGGTDTQYF	TGTGCCAGCAGTTCCCCGGGGGGGACAGATACGCAGTATTTT
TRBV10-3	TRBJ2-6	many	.	CAISESTLNSGANVLTF	TGTGCCATCAGTGAGTCCACACTTAACTCTGGGGCCAACGTCCTGACTTTC
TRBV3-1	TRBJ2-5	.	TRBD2	CASSPNLAGVAETQYF	TGTGCCAGCAGCCCCAATCTAGCGGGAGTGGCAGAGACCCAGTACTTC